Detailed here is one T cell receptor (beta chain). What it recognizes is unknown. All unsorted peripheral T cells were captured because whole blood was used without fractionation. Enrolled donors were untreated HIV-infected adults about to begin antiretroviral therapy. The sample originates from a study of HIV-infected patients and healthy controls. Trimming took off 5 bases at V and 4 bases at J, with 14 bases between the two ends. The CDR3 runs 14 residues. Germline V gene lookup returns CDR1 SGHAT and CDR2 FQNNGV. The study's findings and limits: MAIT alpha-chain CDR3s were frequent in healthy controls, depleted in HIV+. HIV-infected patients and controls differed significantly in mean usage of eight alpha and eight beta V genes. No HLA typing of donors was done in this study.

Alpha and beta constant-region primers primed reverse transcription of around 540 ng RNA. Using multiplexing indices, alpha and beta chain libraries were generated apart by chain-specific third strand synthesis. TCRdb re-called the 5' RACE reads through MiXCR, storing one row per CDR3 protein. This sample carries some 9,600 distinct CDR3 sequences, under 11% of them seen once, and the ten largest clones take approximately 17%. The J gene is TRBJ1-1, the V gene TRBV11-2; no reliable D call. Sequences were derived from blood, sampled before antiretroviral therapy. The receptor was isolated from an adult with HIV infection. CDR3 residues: CASSTPEWGTEAFF. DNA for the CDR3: TGTGCCAGCAGCACCCCGGAGTGGGGCACTGAAGCTTTCTTT.